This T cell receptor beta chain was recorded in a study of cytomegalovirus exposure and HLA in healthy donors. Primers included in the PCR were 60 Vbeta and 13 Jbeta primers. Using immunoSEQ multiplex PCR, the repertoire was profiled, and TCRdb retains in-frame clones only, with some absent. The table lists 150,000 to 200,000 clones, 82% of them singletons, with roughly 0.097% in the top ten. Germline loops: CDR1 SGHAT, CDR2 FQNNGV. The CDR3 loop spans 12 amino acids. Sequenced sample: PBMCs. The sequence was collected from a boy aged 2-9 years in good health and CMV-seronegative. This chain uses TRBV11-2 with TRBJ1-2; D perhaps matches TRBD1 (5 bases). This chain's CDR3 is CRSGENNYGYTF. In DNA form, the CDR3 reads TGTAGGTCGGGGGAGAATAACTATGGCTACACCTTC.